Below are 16 T cell receptor beta chains sequenced from a single sample in a study of CD8+ T cells in alopecia areata listed by TCRdb under 2018. Libraries were built with the immunoSEQ multiplex PCR assay. For TCR sequencing, RNA was extracted from every sample and reverse transcribed into cDNA to serve as template. TCRdb took over this immuneACCESS table, retaining in-frame rearrangements with V and J assigned. Such tables are incomplete; in checked studies, under half of the missing clones stem from an unresolved V gene, and the remainder is unexplained. The sample contains about 150,000 clones, roughly 54% of them found a single time. The ten largest clones add up to around 15% of the sample. Explained via the paper, the time point label denotes: more than 3 weeks on oral tofacitinib. In light of the paper, this sample's treatment or condition label describes: oral pan-JAK inhibitor, 5-10 mg twice daily.

Sequenced here: CD8+ T cells sorted from blood, sampled at week 4, from a patient treated with tofacitinib. The receptors were sampled from a human donor with alopecia areata.

This sequence joins TRBV30 and TRBJ1-1; D not resolved. Per germline, CDR1 GTSNPN and CDR2 SVGIG (reference sequence). CDR3 length: 12 residues. Trimming left V 1 base short and J 1 base short, with 4 bases between. This CDR3 is CAWSAKNTEAFF. The CDR3 DNA reads as TGTGCCTGGAGTGCCAAGAACACTGAAGCTTTCTTT.

The chain recombines TRBV7-9 with TRBJ1-2; possible D gene TRBD1, 6 bases. Between the trimmed V and J ends, which lost 3 bases and 6 bases, there was a span of 14 bases. In germline, CDR1 is SEHNR, CDR2 FQNEAQ (reference sequence). The CDR3 extends over 14 amino acids. CDR3 loop: CASSFSTGQDGYTF. CDR3 in DNA: TGTGCCAGCAGCTTTAGTACAGGGCAAGATGGCTACACCTTC. The full variable domain, with the rest looked up from reference TRBV7-9 and TRBJ1-2, is DTGVSQNPRHKITKRGQNVTFRCDPISEHNRLYWYRQTLGQGPEFLTYFQNEAQLEKSRLLSDRFSAERPKGSFSTLEIQRTEQGDSAMYLCASSFSTGQDGYTFGSGTRLTVV.

The chain carries TRBV9 and TRBJ2-7; a possible D gene is TRBD1 (6 bases). CDR3 length equals 13 residues. From germline, CDR1 is SGDLS and CDR2 YYNGEE. V lost 3 bases to trimming and J lost 5 bases, with 12 bases between them. The CDR3 DNA sequence: TGTGCCAGCAGCGAGGGGGATGGGAACGAGCAGTACTTC. This gives the protein CASSEGDGNEQYF.

The chain uses TRBV29-1 and TRBJ2-7; weak D call: TRBD1 (6 bases). This CDR3 contains 12 residues. The V and J ends lost 7 bases and 6 bases respectively, with 16 bases between them. CDR1 and CDR2 (germline): SQVTM, ANQGSEA. CDR3 sequence (DNA): TGCAGCGCAGATACAGGGCCCGGCGAGCAGTACTTC. Residues: CSADTGPGEQYF.

The chain is built from TRBV13 and TRBJ1-2, with 7 positions matching TRBD1. The germline V gene has CDR1 PRHDT and CDR2 FYEKMQ (reference sequence). The V and J ends lost 1 base and 9 bases, in that order; junction bases with no gene match: 5. The CDR3 is made up of 13 amino acids. CDR3 sequence reads: CASSLEGQVSYTF. CDR3 DNA sequence: TGTGCCAGCAGCTTAGAAGGACAGGTTAGCTACACCTTC.

The rearrangement uses TRBV15 and TRBJ2-7; D is possibly TRBD2 (6 bases). The CDR3 has 15 amino acids. Trimming stripped 0 bases from V and 2 bases from J, with 11 bases between. CDR1 is LNHNV, CDR2 YYDKDF, per germline (reference sequence). CDR3 protein: CATSRDTGAPYEQYF. The CDR3 coding sequence is TGTGCCACCAGCAGAGATACGGGAGCACCCTACGAGCAGTACTTC. Full variable domain (outside the CDR3, taken from reference TRBV15 and TRBJ2-7): DAMVIQNPRYQVTQFGKPVTLSCSQTLNHNVMYWYQQKSSQAPKLLFHYYDKDFNNEADTPDNFQSRRPNTSFCFLDIRSPGLGDTAMYLCATSRDTGAPYEQYFGPGTRLTVT.

V is TRBV9 and J is TRBJ1-4; D unresolved. The CDR3 totals 14 residues. Germline V CDR1 and CDR2: SGDLS, YYNGEE. V lost 3 bases, J lost 4 bases, and 10 bases lay in between. The CDR3 nucleotides read TGTGCCAGCAGCGCAGGAGAGGGTAATGAAAAACTGTTTTTT. This sequence encodes CASSAGEGNEKLFF.

This sequence joins TRBV7-9 and TRBJ1-2; no firm D call. Trimming cost V 2 bases and J 5 bases, with 3 bases left between them. The CDR3 runs 11 residues. Germline CDR1 reads SEHNR; CDR2 reads FQNEAQ (reference sequence). CDR3 sequence: CASSLSYGYTF. DNA for the CDR3: TGTGCCAGCAGCTTAAGTTATGGCTACACCTTC.

The genes are TRBV30 and TRBJ2-7, with 12 bases matching TRBD2. Germline V gene lookup returns CDR1 GTSNPN and CDR2 SVGIG (reference sequence). The CDR3 runs 14 residues. V lost 2 bases, J lost 3 bases, and 2 bases stayed unmatched. CDR3 sequence (DNA): TGTGCCTGGAGTTTGACTAGCGGGGGCTACGAGCAGTACTTC. Translating gives CAWSLTSGGYEQYF.

This chain uses TRBV5-6 with TRBJ2-1; D is unresolved. Germline lookup yields CDR1 SGHDT and CDR2 YYEEEE. V was trimmed by 0 bases and J by 10 bases, leaving 8 bases between them. CDR3 size: 12 residues. CDR3 protein: CASSLVPMEQFF. CDR3 sequence (DNA): TGTGCCAGCAGCTTGGTTCCCATGGAGCAGTTCTTC. The complete variable domain, with remaining parts taken from reference TRBV5-6 and TRBJ2-1, reads DAGVTQSPTHLIKTRGQQVTLRCSPKSGHDTVSWYQQALGQGPQFIFQYYEEEERQRGNFPDRFSGHQFPNYSSELNVNALLLGDSALYLCASSLVPMEQFFGPGTRLTVL.

This clone was picked up a small number of times. The CDR3 coding sequence is TGTGCCAGCAGCTTAAAGAAGTCTAGCACAGATACGCAGTATTTT. Protein product: CASSLKKSSTDTQYF. The chain links TRBV7-9 to TRBJ2-3; D is uncertain. Germline lookup yields CDR1 SEHNR and CDR2 FQNEAQ (reference sequence). The CDR3 length is 15 residues. With 2 bases removed from V and 0 bases from J, the gap between germline ends came to 9 bases.

The chain links TRBV25-1 to TRBJ1-1; no clear D gene. V shed 8 bases and J shed 3 bases, with 16 bases lying between them. CDR3 length: 14 amino acids. Per germline, CDR1 MGHDK and CDR2 SYGVNS. The CDR3 nucleotides are TGTGCCAGCCAACCAGGACGGTCCTACACTGAAGCTTTCTTT. Residues: CASQPGRSYTEAFF.

The chain couples TRBV30 to TRBJ1-2; maybe TRBD1 (5 bases). Trimming left V 2 bases short and J 4 bases short, with 11 bases between. CDR1 GTSNPN and CDR2 SVGIG come from the germline V gene (reference sequence). CDR3 size: 13 residues. The CDR3 reads CAWSLAGSYGYTF. DNA for the CDR3: TGTGCCTGGAGTCTTGCAGGGTCCTATGGCTACACCTTC.

In its sample, this clone was seen a few times. Other DNA sequences in the sample encode the same CDR3. The chain is built from TRBV18 and TRBJ2-3, with 8 bases fitting TRBD2. The CDR3 has 15 amino acids. Germline V gene data show CDR1 as KGHSH and CDR2 as LQKENI. V gave up 1 base and J gave up 0 bases; unmatched junction bases: 0. The CDR3 bases are TGTGCCAGCTCACCACTAGCGGGGAGCACAGATACGCAGTATTTT. Its translation: CASSPLAGSTDTQYF.

The chain has TRBV4-1 and TRBJ2-1; tentative D call: TRBD2 (5 bases). Germline V gene lookup returns CDR1 MGHRA and CDR2 YSYEKL. Deletions cut 1 base from V and 15 bases from J, with 13 bases between. The CDR3 contains 12 residues. The CDR3 DNA reads as TGCGCCAGCAGCCAAGTTCTCGGGAAGACGTTCTTC. Translation gives CASSQVLGKTFF.

The chain couples TRBV30 to TRBJ1-2; TRBD1 might be the D (5 bases). The CDR3 contains 13 residues. The V end lost 0 bases, the J end lost 5 bases, and 10 bases lay between the germline ends. Germline CDR1 is GTSNPN and CDR2 is SVGIG (reference sequence). CDR3 sequence (DNA): TGTGCCTGGAGTGTTAAGGGGAGGTATGGCTACACCTTC. Protein product: CAWSVKGRYGYTF.